Below, one T cell receptor beta chain is given with its context. Profiled with immunoSEQ multiplex PCR; TCRdb holds only in-frame clones, not every one. The table shows 120,000 to 150,000 clones, with approximately 80% occurring only once. The data originate from a study of blood T cell repertoires in COVID-19. In germline, CDR1 is LNHDA, CDR2 SQIVND (reference sequence). Trimming removed 5 bases from V and 3 bases from J; junction bases left unmatched: 21. CDR3 length: 20 amino acids. The material sequenced was peripheral blood. The chain links TRBV19 to TRBJ2-3, with 9 bases lining up with TRBD2. This receptor was taken from a man aged 55-75 years with active or convalescent COVID-19. The CDR3 DNA reads as TGTGCCAGTAGTGCCCTCTCGGGCGGGAGGGCCGGTGGTGGGACAGATACGCAGTATTTT. Protein product: CASSALSGGRAGGGTDTQYF.